Below, one T cell receptor (beta chain) is given with its context. This clone was observed many times. Its binding antigen is unknown. No per-base quality is available; no much larger clone lies one base away. Each donor gave one peripheral blood draw, about 100 mL on average, collected into heparinised tubes. A BD FACSAria II was used to sort naive, central memory, regulatory and stem cell-like memory CD4+ T cells with a panel that included CD45RO, CCR7, CD25, CD127, CD95 and CD27. All sorted populations exceeded 95% purity. PBMCs were separated immediately by Lymphoprep density gradient centrifugation and were stained directly, without being cultured. Samples were stained and sorted in pairs, with one healthy donor and one patient per experiment, so that batch effects were minimized. The entry originates in a study of beta chain features in type 1 diabetes (dated by TCRdb to 2017 to 2018). About the full investigation: Mean age, gender distribution, total cell number and subset yield were not different between patients and healthy donors. In the study, recently diagnosed type 1 diabetes patients and matched healthy donors were compared on the TCRB repertoires of their sorted circulating CD4+ T cell subsets. A total of 85 million to 110 million sorted cells were examined across all samples, and RNA yield correlated strongly with the number of cells per subset. Regulatory and stem cell-like memory subsets were obtained from only 8 patients and roughly 8 healthy donors, while naive and central memory subsets were obtained from all 30 or so donors. Summary of the overall study and its limitations: PCR might favor shorter templates, but patient and control samples were amplified and corrected together, so any skew would affect both groups equally. Because cDNA rather than genomic DNA was sequenced, highly expressing activated cells could have been over-represented, although no difference in activation and CD3 levels was found between groups. Type 1 diabetes patients showed a moderate but significant shortening of TCRB CDR3 length in all four CD4+ subsets. HLA sub-analyses involved small numbers of individuals, so any influence of HLA type on TCRB rearrangement remained unresolved. Naive, central memory and regulatory TCRB repertoires appeared to be more alike among patients than among healthy donors. At VDJ recombination sites, patients with type 1 diabetes made fewer insertions and deleted more nucleotides, a pattern implying thymic rearrangement abnormalities.

The entire isolated RNA was reverse transcribed using the High Capacity cDNA Reverse Transcription Kit, and thus expressed TCRB transcripts were sequenced. Deep immunoSEQ sequencing was applied to naive, central memory and regulatory T cell samples, giving an average of around 3.8 million total reads per sample. Sorted cells were lysed in RLT buffer, and RNA was extracted using DNase-treated RNeasy Micro or Mini kits according to cell number. Each cell subset was processed separately to prevent cross-contamination, with patient and healthy donor samples processed together. The immunoSEQ multiplex PCR was used to amplify TCRB sequences from cDNA, yielding 87-bp fragments that span the CDR3 region. Sequencing of the amplicons was performed on the Illumina HiSeq platform. For the original study's pipeline: PCR bias was computationally corrected using synthetic template baselines, reads within Hamming distance 2 were collapsed, and singletons that could not be merged were discarded. Reads were aligned against IMGT to assign V, D and J genes, CDR3 length and insertions or deletions at six rearrangement sites. Within each subset, clonotype counts were normalized to the number of sorted cells before true diversity and Gini coefficients were calculated with the tcR R package. The overlap coefficient, calculated on TCRB nucleotide sequences, was used to measure repertoire sharing. This is the immuneACCESS table as TCRdb keeps it, with only in-frame sequences that have V and J called. A part of the clones is gone; compared with another copy, unresolved V genes explain less than half, and the rest is unexplained. The V and J calls and clone size come from that table; D and trimming were worked out from the DNA. The sample table lists 300,000 or so clones, 6.5% to 10% of them with a count of one. The top ten clones comprise 0.44% of the sample.

What was sequenced was central memory CD4+ T cells from blood. The origin of this receptor is a woman aged 18-30 years in good health.

The CDR3 is CASSPDPGQQETQYF. The DNA sequence is given as TGTGCCAGCAGCCCCGACCCGGGACAGCAAGAGACCCAGTACTTC. The sequence links TRBV5-4 to TRBJ2-5; a stretch of 7 junction bases matches TRBD1. CDR1 SGHNT and CDR2 YYREEE were looked up in the germline V gene (reference sequence). Its CDR3 holds 15 amino acids, cysteine through phenylalanine. Just the 45-base CDR3 DNA is kept, in frame starting at base 1. At the junction V is shortened by 4 bases and J by 2 bases; bases outside the gene matches: 8.